The rows below give T cell receptor beta chains drawn from one sample of a study of blood T cell repertoires in COVID-19. The method was immunoSEQ multiplex PCR; TCRdb's version includes in-frame clones alone and lacks a portion of them. The sample includes 350,000 to 400,000 clones, roughly nine tenths of them seen just once. Sequenced input: peripheral blood. These receptors all stem from a woman aged 25 to 45 with COVID-19, enrolled during active disease. CDR3s include the opening cysteine and the closing phenylalanine or tryptophan. D genes are given only for firm matches. Clone size appears in some rows only: once, few, many, or a class for an expanded clone.

j_call | clone_size | cdr3_length | d_call | v_call | cdr3_nt | cdr3_aa
TRBJ1-6 | once | 16 | TRBD1 | TRBV6-2/TRBV6-3 | TGTGCCAGCAGTTACTCCCCGGGACAGGGGGATTCACCCCTCCACTTT | CASSYSPGQGDSPLHF
TRBJ2-3 | - | 14 | TRBD2 | TRBV29-1 | TGCAGCGTTTTGACTAGCGGGGGCGTAGATACGCAGTATTTT | CSVLTSGGVDTQYF
TRBJ2-5 | - | 15 | TRBD2 | TRBV5-1 | TGCGCCAGCAGCTTGACTAGCGGGAACGGGGAGACCCAGTACTTC | CASSLTSGNGETQYF
TRBJ2-2 | - | 16 | TRBD2 | TRBV5-1 | TGCGCCAGCAGCGGAGACCGTAGCGGGAAATCCGGGGAGCTGTTTTTT | CASSGDRSGKSGELFF
TRBJ2-3 | - | 16 | - | TRBV14 | TGTGCCAGCAGCCAAGAATTCGGGGGGCTCACAGATACGCAGTATTTT | CASSQEFGGLTDTQYF
TRBJ2-3 | - | 14 | TRBD2 | TRBV7-2 | TGTGCCAGCAGCTTCGGGACTAACACAGATACGCAGTATTTT | CASSFGTNTDTQYF
TRBJ1-1 | - | 15 | TRBD1 | TRBV28 | TGTGCCAGCAGAGATACTCAGGGGGCAGGCACTGAAGCTTTCTTT | CASRDTQGAGTEAFF
TRBJ2-3 | - | 16 | TRBD2 | TRBV11-3 | TGTGCCAGCAGCTTAAAGGGACTAGCGGGATCAGATACGCAGTATTTT | CASSLKGLAGSDTQYF
TRBJ2-1 | - | 16 | - | TRBV11-3 | TGTGCCAGCAGCCCCGGACAGTTAAGGTCCTACAATGAGCAGTTCTTC | CASSPGQLRSYNEQFF
TRBJ1-5 | - | 16 | - | TRBV7-9 | TGTGCCAGCAGCCCCCTTTTTCGGAGGATGAATCAGCCCCAGCATTTT | CASSPLFRRMNQPQHF
TRBJ2-1 | - | 16 | - | TRBV21-1 | TGTGCCAGCAGCAAAGGGCTAGCGGGCTCCTACAATGAGCAGTTCTTC | CASSKGLAGSYNEQFF